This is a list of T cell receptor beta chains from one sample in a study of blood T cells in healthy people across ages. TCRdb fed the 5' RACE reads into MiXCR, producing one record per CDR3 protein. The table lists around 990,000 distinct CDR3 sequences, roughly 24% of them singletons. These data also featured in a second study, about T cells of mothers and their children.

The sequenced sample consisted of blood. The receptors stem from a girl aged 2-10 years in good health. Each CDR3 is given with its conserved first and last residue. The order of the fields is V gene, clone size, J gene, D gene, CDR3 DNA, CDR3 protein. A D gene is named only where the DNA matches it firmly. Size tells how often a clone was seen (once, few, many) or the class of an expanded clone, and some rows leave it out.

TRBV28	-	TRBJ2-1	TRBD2	TGTGCCAGCAGTAGCCCCGGGACTAGCGGGTCAGGTGAGCAGTTCTTC	CASSSPGTSGSGEQFF
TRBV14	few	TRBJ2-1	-	TGTGCCAGCAGCCAAGGTGGGGGGCACGGTGAGCAGTTCTTC	CASSQGGGHGEQFF
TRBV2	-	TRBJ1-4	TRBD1	TGTGCCAGCAGTGAAGGGACAGGGGCACTAAATGAAAAACTGTTTTTT	CASSEGTGALNEKLFF
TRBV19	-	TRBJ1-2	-	TGTGCCAGTACGCGCGGCAGGGTCGGTGGCTACACCTTC	CASTRGRVGGYTF
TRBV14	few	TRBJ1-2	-	TGTGCCAGCAGCAGGGAGGTAAACGATGGCTACACCTTC	CASSREVNDGYTF
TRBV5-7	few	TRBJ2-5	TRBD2	TGTGCCAGCAGCTTGGGCCCCTCGACTAGCGGGATAAAGACCCAGTACTTC	CASSLGPSTSGIKTQYF
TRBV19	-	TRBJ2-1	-	TGTGCCAGTAGTATTTCGGCGGGGTCCTACAATGAGCAGTTCTTC	CASSISAGSYNEQFF
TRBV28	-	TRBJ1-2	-	TGTGCCAGCAGTGGGGGTATCGGAAACTATGGCTACACCTTC	CASSGGIGNYGYTF
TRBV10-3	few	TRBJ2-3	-	TGTGCCACCCGGGCCGCGACTGGCACAGATACGCAGTATTTT	CATRAATGTDTQYF
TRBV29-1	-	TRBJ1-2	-	TGCAGCGTCTTGCAGGCCTACTATGGCTACACCTTC	CSVLQAYYGYTF